There are a few counts of the clone carrying this T cell receptor beta chain. Its antigen remains unknown. The PCR was carried out with 60 Vbeta primers and 13 Jbeta primers. Original analysis: Later work found approximately 87 million unique TCR beta chains, with about 10 million shared. Sequencing used immunoSEQ multiplex PCR; TCRdb keeps in-frame clones, though not all of them. V and J calls and clone size are copied from that table; D and trimming were computed from the DNA. The sample holds around 150,000 clones; about 70% are singletons and the top ten take more than 4%. This specimen comes from a study of cytomegalovirus exposure and HLA in healthy donors. Study-level results: Later analysis showed most CMV-associated TCR beta chains appearing HLA-restricted. In vitro experiments confirmed that three CMV-associated chains were specific for CMV antigens.

CDR1 is SGHTA, CDR2 FQGNSA, per germline. This CDR3 spans 11 amino acids. V gave up 2 bases and J gave up 9 bases, with 5 bases separating them. The sequenced material came from PBMCs. The chain is built from TRBV7-2 and TRBJ2-4; D ambiguous. The clonotype was recovered from a man aged 60 to 75 in good health and CMV-seronegative. CDR3 protein: CASSLFSIQYF. The CDR3 region has the DNA TGTGCCAGCAGCTTATTTAGCATTCAGTACTTC.